Listed below are T cell receptor beta chains from one sample, sequenced in a study of T cell repertoires in ileal Crohn's disease. The table came from immunoSEQ multiplex PCR; TCRdb's copy has only in-frame clones and leaves some out. The data hold 13,000 or so clones, with 70% to 90% observed a single time. The sequenced material came from ileal tissue. The receptors were sampled from an adult with Crohn's disease. CDR3s include the opening cysteine and the closing phenylalanine or tryptophan. D genes are given only for firm matches. Some rows have no size entry. The others give once, few or many, or a class for an expanded clone.

-	TRBD2	TRBV5-8	TRBJ2-3	CASREWASGSRTDTQYF	TGTGCCAGCAGGGAGTGGGCTAGCGGGAGTCGTACAGATACGCAGTATTTT
-	TRBD1	TRBV28	TRBJ1-1	CASSKPGQGVKNTEAFF	TGTGCCAGCAGTAAACCGGGACAGGGGGTAAAGAACACTGAAGCTTTCTTT
-	-	TRBV5-6	TRBJ2-5	CASSFPLTRETQYF	TGTGCCAGCAGCTTTCCGTTGACACGGGAGACCCAGTACTTC
-	TRBD1	TRBV7-2	TRBJ1-4	CASSLEGAKGEKLFF	TGTGCCAGCAGCTTAGAGGGGGCGAAGGGTGAAAAACTGTTTTTT
-	TRBD2	TRBV7-2	TRBJ2-7	CASSQGGAGGSYEQYF	TGTGCCAGCAGCCAGGGGGGAGCGGGAGGATCCTACGAGCAGTACTTC
-	-	TRBV2	TRBJ2-6	CASSEGRGDPGANVLTF	TGTGCCAGCAGTGAGGGCAGGGGAGACCCTGGGGCCAACGTCCTGACTTTC
-	-	TRBV7-3	TRBJ1-1	CASSSNHRAEAFF	TGTGCCAGCAGCTCAAATCACAGGGCTGAAGCTTTCTTT
-	-	TRBV6-5	TRBJ2-5	CASTAQPTGRETQYF	TGTGCCAGCACCGCCCAGCCGACAGGGAGGGAGACCCAGTACTTC
-	-	TRBV7-8	TRBJ2-2	CASSVSTGELFF	TGTGCCAGCAGCGTCAGCACCGGGGAGCTGTTTTTT
-	TRBD1	TRBV5-1	TRBJ1-4	CASSSGTGGSTNEKLFF	TGCGCCAGCAGCTCAGGGACAGGGGGCTCCACTAATGAAAAACTGTTTTTT
-	TRBD1	TRBV5-1	TRBJ1-4	CASSLAPGQGEKLFF	TGCGCCAGCAGCTTGGCACCGGGACAGGGGGAAAAACTGTTTTTT
-	TRBD1	TRBV7-9	TRBJ1-1	CASSPPGGNTEAFF	TGTGCCAGCAGCCCTCCAGGGGGGAACACTGAAGCTTTCTTT
-	-	TRBV4-3	TRBJ2-3	CASSQDTGSDTQYF	TGCGCCAGCAGCCAAGATACGGGGTCAGATACGCAGTATTTT
-	-	TRBV6-5	TRBJ2-7	CASSYLGADEQYF	TGTGCCAGCAGTTATCTAGGGGCAGACGAGCAGTACTTC
-	TRBD2	TRBV15	TRBJ2-1	CATSRATGLAGLEQFF	TGTGCCACCAGCAGAGCGACGGGACTAGCGGGACTTGAGCAGTTCTTC
-	-	TRBV2	TRBJ1-1	CASSVETVMNTEAFF	TGTGCCAGCAGTGTCGAGACAGTCATGAACACTGAAGCTTTCTTT
-	-	TRBV14	TRBJ1-6	CASSQDQRDSPLHF	TGTGCCAGCAGCCAAGACCAACGGGATTCACCCCTCCACTTT
-	-	TRBV29-1	TRBJ2-7	CSVGGSSSYEQYF	TGCAGCGTTGGCGGGTCGAGCTCCTACGAGCAGTACTTC
once	-	TRBV28	TRBJ2-2	CASSPGQYAGELFF	TGTGCCAGCAGCCCGGGTCAATACGCCGGGGAGCTGTTTTTT
-	TRBD2	TRBV4-2	TRBJ2-3	CASSPSVGSGGVDTQYF	TGTGCCAGCAGCCCCTCGGTGGGTAGCGGGGGGGTAGATACGCAGTATTTT
few	TRBD2	TRBV27	TRBJ2-7	CASRYPLGGAGIYEQYF	TGTGCCAGCAGATACCCCCTCGGGGGAGCGGGAATTTACGAGCAGTACTTC
-	-	TRBV5-5	TRBJ1-1	CASTKDGGNTEAFF	TGTGCCAGCACTAAGGACGGGGGGAACACTGAAGCTTTCTTT
-	-	TRBV5-1	TRBJ1-2	CASSLGRGYGYTF	TGCGCCAGCAGCTTGGGCAGGGGCTATGGCTACACCTTC
-	TRBD1	TRBV28	TRBJ1-2	CASRYPGTGGVGYTF	TGTGCCAGCAGGTACCCCGGGACAGGGGGGGTAGGCTACACCTTC
once	TRBD1	TRBV6-1	TRBJ1-5	CASSERGQIYSNQPQHF	TGTGCCAGCAGTGAAAGGGGACAGATCTATAGCAATCAGCCCCAGCATTTT
-	-	TRBV4-1	TRBJ2-2	CASSPDTIPNTGELFF	TGCGCCAGCAGCCCAGACACAATTCCGAACACCGGGGAGCTGTTTTTT
-	-	TRBV2	TRBJ2-7	CASSEIRTPSYEQYF	TGTGCCAGCAGTGAAATCAGGACACCGTCCTACGAGCAGTACTTC
-	TRBD1	TRBV12-5	TRBJ1-5	CASGLTRTGFRVTGSNQPQHF	TGTGCTAGTGGTTTGACCCGGACAGGGTTTAGGGTTACCGGGAGCAATCAGCCCCAGCATTTT
-	TRBD2	TRBV5-8	TRBJ2-5	CASSSGLAGEETRYF	TGTGCCAGCAGCTCGGGACTAGCGGGTGAAGAGACCCGGTACTTC
-	-	TRBV4-3	TRBJ1-4	CASSQEGGANEKLFF	TGCGCCAGCAGCCAAGAGGGAGGGGCTAATGAAAAACTGTTTTTT
-	TRBD1	TRBV11-2	TRBJ1-6	CASSLPRQGAASPLHF	TGTGCCAGCAGCTTACCAAGACAGGGGGCGGCTTCACCCCTCCACTTT
-	TRBD1	TRBV28	TRBJ1-1	CASSLPTGGGDTEAFF	TGTGCCAGCAGTCTCCCGACAGGGGGAGGGGACACTGAAGCTTTCTTT
-	-	TRBV6-5	TRBJ1-5	CASSLQVDQPQHF	TGTGCCAGCAGTTTACAGGTCGATCAGCCCCAGCATTTT
-	TRBD1	TRBV6-1	TRBJ2-3	CASRSRTGRTDTQYF	TGTGCCAGCAGAAGCAGGACAGGTCGCACAGATACGCAGTATTTT
-	-	TRBV5-5	TRBJ1-1	CASSLNRLGDTEAFF	TGTGCCAGCAGCTTGAACAGATTAGGGGACACTGAAGCTTTCTTT
once	TRBD2	TRBV10-2	TRBJ2-7	CASSRLAGGSYEQYF	TGCGCCAGCAGTCGACTAGCGGGGGGCTCCTACGAGCAGTACTTC
-	TRBD1	TRBV19	TRBJ1-2	CASSGQGVAGYTF	TGTGCCAGTAGTGGACAGGGGGTGGCCGGCTACACCTTC
few	-	TRBV30	TRBJ2-6	CAWQASGANVLTF	TGTGCCTGGCAGGCCTCTGGGGCCAACGTCCTGACTTTC
-	TRBD1	TRBV29-1	TRBJ2-3	CSVQGAFRRGDTQYF	TGCAGCGTGCAGGGGGCGTTCCGACGGGGAGATACGCAGTATTTT
once	-	TRBV4-1	TRBJ2-5	CASSQVLQLRETQYF	TGCGCCAGCAGCCAAGTACTTCAATTGAGAGAGACCCAGTACTTC
-	TRBD1	TRBV7-3	TRBJ2-7	CASSFYPLGQGINEQYF	TGTGCCAGCAGCTTTTATCCCCTAGGACAGGGAATTAACGAGCAGTACTTC
-	-	TRBV4-1	TRBJ1-1	CASSQDFDRRAEAFF	TGCGCCAGCAGCCAAGATTTCGATAGACGGGCTGAAGCTTTCTTT
-	TRBD2	TRBV6-1	TRBJ2-2	CASSEALASGRYGELFF	TGTGCCAGCAGTGAAGCGCTCGCTAGCGGGAGGTACGGGGAGCTGTTTTTT
few	-	TRBV19	TRBJ1-2	CASGSGIYGYTF	TGTGCCAGTGGATCAGGGATCTATGGCTACACCTTC
-	-	TRBV27	TRBJ2-3	CASSFLSTDTQYF	TGTGCCAGCAGTTTTCTTAGCACAGATACGCAGTATTTT
-	TRBD1	TRBV6-1	TRBJ2-7	CASSEGLGQSNYEQYF	TGTGCCAGCAGTGAAGGGTTGGGACAGAGCAACTACGAGCAGTACTTC
-	TRBD2	TRBV7-3	TRBJ2-3	CASSLNPSGGRTDTQYF	TGTGCCAGCAGCTTAAACCCTAGCGGGGGCCGCACAGATACGCAGTATTTT
once	-	TRBV20-1	TRBJ2-7	CSAPQGYEQYF	TGCAGTGCGCCGCAGGGCTACGAGCAGTACTTC
-	TRBD1	TRBV29-1	TRBJ1-2	CSVRTGGNYGYTF	TGCAGCGTAAGGACAGGGGGCAACTATGGCTACACCTTC
-	TRBD1	TRBV18	TRBJ1-1	CASSPWDSEAFF	TGTGCCAGCTCACCCTGGGACAGTGAAGCTTTCTTT